This is a list of T cell receptor beta chains from one sample in a study of blood T cell repertoires in COVID-19. This table comes from immunoSEQ multiplex PCR, and its TCRdb copy is limited to in-frame clones, with some not included. Counted here are roughly 410,000 clones, approximately 87% occurring once; the ten biggest clones make up under 3%. Specimen: peripheral blood. These receptors were collected from an older woman with COVID-19, enrolled during active disease. Both conserved end residues are part of each CDR3. D genes are given only for firm matches. Clone size, where shown, is once, few, many, or a class for clones that have expanded.

j_call clone_size d_call v_call cdr3_nt cdr3_aa
TRBJ2-1 . TRBD2 TRBV30 TGTGCCTGGAGTCTCGGGGGGTACAATGAGCAGTTCTTC CAWSLGGYNEQFF
TRBJ2-3 . TRBD2 TRBV7-3 TGTGCCAGCAGCTTAAACCCCCCGCTAGCGGGGCCAGATACGCAGTATTTT CASSLNPPLAGPDTQYF
TRBJ2-5 . . TRBV7-3 TGTGCCAGCAGCTTAACTCAGGGCCGAGAGACCCAGTACTTC CASSLTQGRETQYF
TRBJ1-6 . . TRBV5-1 TGCGCCAGCAGCTTGGCCAATAGTAATAATTCACCCCTCCACTTT CASSLANSNNSPLHF
TRBJ2-7 . . TRBV7-9 TGTGCCAGCAGCCACGGGAGATCGCAGCCGGGGGAGCAGTACTTC CASSHGRSQPGEQYF
TRBJ1-3 . . TRBV28 TGTGCCAGCAGTCGACTCGGACCGTCGGGGGGAAACACCATATATTTT CASSRLGPSGGNTIYF
TRBJ1-1 . . TRBV2 TGTGCCGCGGGGGGCACTGAAGCTTTCTTT CAAGGTEAFF
TRBJ2-2 . TRBD1 TRBV5-1 TGCGCCAGCAGCTTGAGGGACAGATTGAACACCGGGGAGCTGTTTTTT CASSLRDRLNTGELFF
TRBJ1-2 once . TRBV7-2 TGTGCCAGCAGCTTAGCATCAGGGGTTGGCTACACCTTC CASSLASGVGYTF
TRBJ1-3 . TRBD1 TRBV15 TGTGCCACCAGCACTACCGACAGGGGGGGACAGAGTGGAAACACCATATATTTT CATSTTDRGGQSGNTIYF
TRBJ2-1 . . TRBV30 TGTGCCTCCAGACGGGGAACCTACAATGAGCAGTTCTTC CASRRGTYNEQFF
TRBJ1-1 once . TRBV29-1 TGCAGCACCCATAGCCCTCGGAAAGGGGTCTCCTTGGCGGAAGCTTTCTTT CSTHSPRKGVSLAEAFF
TRBJ1-1 once . TRBV7-9 TGTGCCAGCAGCTCCGGCGAGCGCACTGAAGCTTTCTTT CASSSGERTEAFF
TRBJ1-6 . TRBD1 TRBV5-1 TGCGCCAGCAGGGACCCCGCAGGGGGTTCACCCCTCCACTTT CASRDPAGGSPLHF
TRBJ2-2 . . TRBV11-3 TGTGCCAGCAGAAAAGCGGGGACATCGAACACCGGGGAGCTGTTTTTT CASRKAGTSNTGELFF
TRBJ1-5 . . TRBV28 TGTGCCAGCAGTCCACAGGGTTCAAGGCAGCCCCAGCATTTT CASSPQGSRQPQHF
TRBJ2-4 . . TRBV4-1 TGCGCCAGCAGCCAAGATTGGTATACAGGACCGGCAAACATTCAGTACTTC CASSQDWYTGPANIQYF
TRBJ1-5 few TRBD1 TRBV5-1 TGCGCCAGCAGCCCCGGGACAGGGGATCAGCCCCAGCATTTT CASSPGTGDQPQHF
TRBJ1-2 . . TRBV3-1/TRBV3-2 TGTGCCAGCAGCCAAGGACAGACTAACTATGGCTACACCTTC CASSQGQTNYGYTF
TRBJ1-4 . TRBD1 TRBV5-1 TGCGCCAGCAGCTTGGCCTCCGGGACAGGATATGAAAAACTGTTTTTT CASSLASGTGYEKLFF
TRBJ1-4 . . TRBV28 TGTGCCAGCATCTTGGGGGGAAATAATGAAAAACTGTTTTTT CASILGGNNEKLFF
TRBJ1-2 few . TRBV6-6 TGTGCCAGCGTCACTGGGGGCAGGGATGGCTACACCTTC CASVTGGRDGYTF
TRBJ1-5 once . TRBV24-1 TGTGCCACCAGTGACTCGAATCAGCCCCAGCATTTT CATSDSNQPQHF
TRBJ1-1 many . TRBV6-6 TGTGCCAGCACCGCGGGACTCTCGCTTTCAGCTTTCTTT CASTAGLSLSAFF
TRBJ1-2 . . TRBV6-5 TGTGCCAGCAGTTCGGCGGGGCAGGGAAGAGGGGATGGCTACACCTTC CASSSAGQGRGDGYTF
TRBJ2-5 . . TRBV7-8 TGTGCCAGCAGCTTGTTGGGCAGGGGAGGGGAGACCCAGTACTTC CASSLLGRGGETQYF
TRBJ1-2 . . TRBV25-1 TGTGCCAGCAGTGAACCTCTCGGCGGTGGCTATGGCTACACCTTC CASSEPLGGGYGYTF
TRBJ2-2 . . TRBV24-1 TGTGCCACCAGTGCCGCGGCGAGCAAGAAGAACACCGGGGAGCTGTTTTTT CATSAAASKKNTGELFF
TRBJ2-3 . TRBD2 TRBV19 TGTGCCAGTACCCGAGCGGGGAGCACAGATACGCAGTATTTT CASTRAGSTDTQYF
TRBJ2-4 . . TRBV19 TGTGCCAGCGGGGAGTTAGCCAAAAACATTCAGTACTTC CASGELAKNIQYF
TRBJ2-6 . . TRBV18 TGTGCCAGCTCACCAGACACCGGCCGTCTTGGGGCCAACGTCCTGACTTTC CASSPDTGRLGANVLTF
TRBJ1-4 once TRBD1 TRBV10-3 TGTGCCATCAGTGGGACAGGGTTTGAAAAACTGTTTTTT CAISGTGFEKLFF
TRBJ1-1 . . TRBV19 TGTGCCAGTAGTATGCGGGGGCCCGTGAACACTGAAGCTTTCTTT CASSMRGPVNTEAFF
TRBJ2-1 . TRBD2 TRBV5-8 TGTGCCAGCATTTTTACTAGCGGAGGCTCCTACAATGAGCAGTTCTTC CASIFTSGGSYNEQFF
TRBJ1-1 . . TRBV11-2 TGTGCCAGCAGCCAACTAAGGCAGGGGACTGAAGCTTTCTTT CASSQLRQGTEAFF
TRBJ1-4 . . TRBV12-3/TRBV12-4 TGTGCCACACAAGAGAGGCCACGGGAAAAACTGTTTTTT CATQERPREKLFF
TRBJ1-5 . TRBD1 TRBV6-8 TGTGCCAGCACCCCAAACAGGGGTGGCAATCAGCCCCAGCATTTT CASTPNRGGNQPQHF
TRBJ1-1 . TRBD1 TRBV15 TGTGCCACCAGCACCCAGGGGGCCAACACTGAAGCTTTCTTT CATSTQGANTEAFF
TRBJ2-7 . . TRBV30 TGTGCCTGGAGTAGACAGCACTCCTACGAGCAGTACTTC CAWSRQHSYEQYF
TRBJ2-7 few TRBD1 TRBV18 TGTGCCAGCTCACCACGGACAGGGGCCTCCTACGAGCAGTACTTC CASSPRTGASYEQYF
TRBJ2-7 . TRBD1 TRBV2 TGTGCCAGCAGTGACGACAGGGGGGGCTACGAGCAGTACTTC CASSDDRGGYEQYF
TRBJ1-4 . . TRBV7-2 TGTGCCAGCAGCCGGGTGGCGGGCCCTAATGAAAAACTGTTTTTT CASSRVAGPNEKLFF
TRBJ2-1 . . TRBV29-1 TGCAGCGTGGACCAGGGGAGCTCCTACAATGAGCAGTTCTTC CSVDQGSSYNEQFF
TRBJ1-1 once . TRBV6-1 TGTGCCAGCAGTGAAGCGCTTTTGTGGTCAGGCCGTGGGGCTTTCTTT CASSEALLWSGRGAFF
TRBJ1-6 . . TRBV4-1 TGCGCCAGCAGCCATTCAGGGGCGAGCTCCTATAATTCACCCCTCCACTTT CASSHSGASSYNSPLHF
TRBJ2-1 . TRBD2 TRBV5-1 TGCGCCAGCAGCAAAACCGGGACTAGCAATGAGCAGTTCTTC CASSKTGTSNEQFF
TRBJ2-5 . TRBD2 TRBV14 TGTGCCAGCAGCCAAGGACGGCTAGCGGGGCCCCAGTACTTC CASSQGRLAGPQYF